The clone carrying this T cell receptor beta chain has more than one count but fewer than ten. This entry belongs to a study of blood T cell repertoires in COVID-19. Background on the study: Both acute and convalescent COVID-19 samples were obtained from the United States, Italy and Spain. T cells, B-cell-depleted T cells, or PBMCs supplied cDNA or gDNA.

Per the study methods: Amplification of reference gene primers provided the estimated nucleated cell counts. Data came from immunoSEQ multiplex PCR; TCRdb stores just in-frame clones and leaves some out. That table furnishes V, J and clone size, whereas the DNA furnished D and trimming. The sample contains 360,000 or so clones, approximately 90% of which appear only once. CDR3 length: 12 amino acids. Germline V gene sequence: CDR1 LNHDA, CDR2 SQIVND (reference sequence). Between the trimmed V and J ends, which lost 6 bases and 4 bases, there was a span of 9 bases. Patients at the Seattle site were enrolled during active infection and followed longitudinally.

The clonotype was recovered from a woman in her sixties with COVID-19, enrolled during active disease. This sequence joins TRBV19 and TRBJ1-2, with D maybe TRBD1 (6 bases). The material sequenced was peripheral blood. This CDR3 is CASRPTGYGYTF. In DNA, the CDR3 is TGTGCCAGTAGGCCGACAGGCTATGGCTACACCTTC.